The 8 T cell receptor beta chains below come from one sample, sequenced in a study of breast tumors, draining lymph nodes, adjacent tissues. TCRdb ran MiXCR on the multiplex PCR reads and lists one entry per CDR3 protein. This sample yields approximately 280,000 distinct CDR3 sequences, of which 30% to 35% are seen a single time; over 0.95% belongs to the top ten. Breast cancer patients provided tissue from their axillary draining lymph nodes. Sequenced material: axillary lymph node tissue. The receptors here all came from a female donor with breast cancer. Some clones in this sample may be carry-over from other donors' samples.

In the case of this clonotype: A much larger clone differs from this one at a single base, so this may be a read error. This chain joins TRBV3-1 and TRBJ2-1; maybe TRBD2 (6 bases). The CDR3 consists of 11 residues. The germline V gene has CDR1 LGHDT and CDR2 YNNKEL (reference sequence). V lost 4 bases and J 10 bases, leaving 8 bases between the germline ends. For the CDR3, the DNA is TGTGCCAGCAGCCCGACTAGGGAGCAGTTCTTC. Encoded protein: CASSPTREQFF.

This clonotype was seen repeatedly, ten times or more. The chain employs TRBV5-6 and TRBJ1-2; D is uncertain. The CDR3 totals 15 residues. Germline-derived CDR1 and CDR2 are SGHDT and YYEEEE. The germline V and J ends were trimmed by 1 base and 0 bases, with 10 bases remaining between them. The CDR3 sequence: CASSLIGRSNYGYTF. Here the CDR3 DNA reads TGTGCCAGCAGCTTGATCGGCAGATCTAACTATGGCTACACCTTC.

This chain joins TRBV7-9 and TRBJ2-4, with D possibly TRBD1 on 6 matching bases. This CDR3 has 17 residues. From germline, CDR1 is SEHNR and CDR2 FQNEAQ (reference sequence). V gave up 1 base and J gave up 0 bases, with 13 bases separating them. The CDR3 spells CASSLGVTGLAKNIQYF. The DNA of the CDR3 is TGTGCCAGCAGCTTAGGGGTGACAGGTCTAGCCAAAAACATTCAGTACTTC.

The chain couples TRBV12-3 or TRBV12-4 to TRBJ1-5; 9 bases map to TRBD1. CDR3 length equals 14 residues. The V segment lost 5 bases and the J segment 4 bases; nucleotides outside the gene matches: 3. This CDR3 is CASSTGGYNQPQHF. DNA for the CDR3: TGTGCCAGCAGTACAGGGGGCTATAATCAGCCCCAGCATTTT.

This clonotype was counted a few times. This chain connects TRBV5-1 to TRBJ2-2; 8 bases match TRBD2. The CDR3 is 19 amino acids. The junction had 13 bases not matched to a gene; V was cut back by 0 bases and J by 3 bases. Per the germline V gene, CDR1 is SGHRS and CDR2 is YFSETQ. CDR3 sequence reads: CASSLDPASGGRYTGELFF. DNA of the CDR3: TGCGCCAGCAGCTTGGATCCAGCCTCGGGCGGGAGGTACACCGGGGAGCTGTTTTTT.

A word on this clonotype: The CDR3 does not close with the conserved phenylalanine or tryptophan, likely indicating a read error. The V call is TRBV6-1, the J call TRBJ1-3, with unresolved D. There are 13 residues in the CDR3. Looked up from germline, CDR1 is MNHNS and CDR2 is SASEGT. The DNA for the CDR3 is TGTGCTAGCAGTGAAAACGGCAGAAACACCATATATTAT. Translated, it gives CASSENGRNTIYY.

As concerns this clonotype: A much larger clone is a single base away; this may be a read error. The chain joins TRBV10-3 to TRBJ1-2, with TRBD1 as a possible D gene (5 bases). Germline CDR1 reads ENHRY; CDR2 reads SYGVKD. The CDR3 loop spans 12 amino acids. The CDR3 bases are TGTGCCACTGGGACGGGTAACTATGGCCACACCTTC. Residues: CATGTGNYGHTF.

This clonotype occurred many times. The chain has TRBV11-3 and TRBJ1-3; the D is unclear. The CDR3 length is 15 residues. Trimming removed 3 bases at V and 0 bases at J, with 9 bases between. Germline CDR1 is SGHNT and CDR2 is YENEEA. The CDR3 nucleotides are TGTGCCAGCAGCTTGAAGTTAACCTCTGGAAACACCATATATTTT. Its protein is CASSLKLTSGNTIYF.